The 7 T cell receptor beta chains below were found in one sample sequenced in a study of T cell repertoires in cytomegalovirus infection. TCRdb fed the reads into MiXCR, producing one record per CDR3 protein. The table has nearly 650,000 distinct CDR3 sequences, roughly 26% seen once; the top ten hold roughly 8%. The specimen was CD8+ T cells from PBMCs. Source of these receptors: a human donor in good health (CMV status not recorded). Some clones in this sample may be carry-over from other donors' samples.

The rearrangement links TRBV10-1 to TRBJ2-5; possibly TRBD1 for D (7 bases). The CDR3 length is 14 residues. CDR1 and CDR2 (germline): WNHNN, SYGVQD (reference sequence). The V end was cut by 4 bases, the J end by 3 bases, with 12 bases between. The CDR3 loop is CASSGRGREETQYF. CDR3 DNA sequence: TGCGCCAGCAGTGGGAGGGGGCGCGAAGAGACCCAGTACTTC.

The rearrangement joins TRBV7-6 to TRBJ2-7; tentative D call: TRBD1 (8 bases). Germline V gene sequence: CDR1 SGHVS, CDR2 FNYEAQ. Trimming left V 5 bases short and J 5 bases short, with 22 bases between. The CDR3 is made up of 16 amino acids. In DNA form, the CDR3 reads TGTGCCAGCAGCGAAACAGGGGGGGGACCCTTTGACGAGCAGTACTTC. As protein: CASSETGGGPFDEQYF.

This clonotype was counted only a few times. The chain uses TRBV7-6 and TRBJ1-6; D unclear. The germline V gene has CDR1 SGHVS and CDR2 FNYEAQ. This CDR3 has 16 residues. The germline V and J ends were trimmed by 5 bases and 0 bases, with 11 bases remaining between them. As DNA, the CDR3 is TGTGCCAGCAGCACTGGACGGAGCTCCTATAATTCACCCCTCCACTTT. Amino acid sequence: CASSTGRSSYNSPLHF.

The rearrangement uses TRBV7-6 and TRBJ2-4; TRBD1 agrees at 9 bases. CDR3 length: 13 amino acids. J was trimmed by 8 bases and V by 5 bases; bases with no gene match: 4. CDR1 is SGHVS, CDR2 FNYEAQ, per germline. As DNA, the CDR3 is TGTGCCAGCAGCGGGAACAGGGGGCACATTCAGTACTTC. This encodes CASSGNRGHIQYF.

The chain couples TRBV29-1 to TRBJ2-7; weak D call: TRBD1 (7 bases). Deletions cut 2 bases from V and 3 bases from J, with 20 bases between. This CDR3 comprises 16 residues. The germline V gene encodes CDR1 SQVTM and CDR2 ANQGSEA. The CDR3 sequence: CSVEPSGGQNFYEQYV. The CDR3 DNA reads TGCAGCGTTGAACCTTCCGGGGGACAGAATTTCTACGAGCAGTACGTC.

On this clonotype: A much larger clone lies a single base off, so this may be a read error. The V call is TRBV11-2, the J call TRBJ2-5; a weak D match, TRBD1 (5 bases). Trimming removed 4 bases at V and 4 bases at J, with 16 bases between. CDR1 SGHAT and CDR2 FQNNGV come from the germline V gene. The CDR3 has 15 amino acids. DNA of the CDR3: TGTGCCAGCAGCTCAGACCGGCAGGGCGGAGAGACCCAGTACTTC. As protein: CASSSDRQGGETQYF.

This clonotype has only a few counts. Here the CDR3 reads CASSASGQTNTEAFF. The DNA for the CDR3 is TGTGCCAGCAGCGCCTCGGGACAGACGAACACTGAAGCTTTCTTT. The rearrangement links TRBV9 to TRBJ1-1; 7 positions match TRBD1. This CDR3 spans 15 amino acids. Germline trimming cut 3 bases from V and 1 base from J; bases unmatched to any gene: 6. Per germline, CDR1 SGDLS and CDR2 YYNGEE.